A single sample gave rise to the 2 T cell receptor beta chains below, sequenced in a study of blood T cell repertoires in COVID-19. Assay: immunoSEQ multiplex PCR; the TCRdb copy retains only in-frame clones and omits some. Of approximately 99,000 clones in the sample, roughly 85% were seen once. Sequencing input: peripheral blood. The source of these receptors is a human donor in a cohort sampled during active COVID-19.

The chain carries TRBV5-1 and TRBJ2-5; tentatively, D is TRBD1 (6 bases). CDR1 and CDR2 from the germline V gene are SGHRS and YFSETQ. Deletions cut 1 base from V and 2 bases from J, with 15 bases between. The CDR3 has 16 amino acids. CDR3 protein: CASSLTGMGAQETQYF. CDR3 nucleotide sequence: TGCGCCAGCAGCTTGACAGGGATGGGGGCACAAGAGACCCAGTACTTC.

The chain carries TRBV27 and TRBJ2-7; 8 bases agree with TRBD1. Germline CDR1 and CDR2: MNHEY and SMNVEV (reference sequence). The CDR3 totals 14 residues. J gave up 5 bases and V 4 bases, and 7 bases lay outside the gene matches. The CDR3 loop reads CASSSRQGYDEQYF. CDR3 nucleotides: TGTGCCAGCAGTTCTCGACAGGGGTATGACGAGCAGTACTTC.